This T cell receptor beta chain derives from a study of T cells in Graves' hyperthyroidism and ophthalmopathy. Every diagnosis used clinical symptoms, serum thyroxine and TRAb, thyroid ultrasound and orbital computed tomography. RNA transcripts provided the source from which TCR beta CDR3 regions were amplified. The primer set for the first-round RT-PCR of the TCR CDR3 was HTBI. TCRdb reprocessed the multiplex PCR reads via MiXCR and lists one record per CDR3 protein. The sample consists of hundreds of thousands of distinct CDR3 sequences, approximately 15% of them appearing once. This clonotype was seen repeatedly, ten times or more. Antigen: not known. This CDR3 is 13 amino acids long. V was pared by 0 bases and J by 6 bases, with 7 bases between. Germline CDR1 reads SGDLS; CDR2 reads YYNGEE. Study-wide results and caveats: Among thyroid clonotypes expanded above 0.001, most also appeared in blood.

This sequence joins TRBV9 and TRBJ2-1; the D is unclear. The TCR originated in a man aged 18 to 30 with Graves' ophthalmopathy. The sequencing sample was made of blood. This CDR3 is CASSVAWSNEQFF. In DNA form, the CDR3 reads TGTGCCAGCAGCGTAGCTTGGTCCAATGAGCAGTTCTTC.